One and the same sample provided the 16 T cell receptor beta chains below, sequenced in a study of T cells in Graves' hyperthyroidism and ophthalmopathy. TCR beta CDR3 sequences were amplified from RNA transcripts. The HTBI primer set was used in a first-round RT-PCR of the TCR CDR3. TCRdb fed the multiplex PCR reads into MiXCR, producing one record per CDR3 protein. Among around 34,000 distinct CDR3 sequences listed, around half were seen once. What was sequenced was blood. These receptors all come from a middle-aged woman with Graves' ophthalmopathy.

In this sample, this clonotype turned up a few times. CDR3 DNA sequence: TGCGCCAGCAGCCAAGACTGGCCCGGGGCTCGTACAGATACGCAGTATTTT. It codes for CASSQDWPGARTDTQYF. The chain combines TRBV4-1 with TRBJ2-3, with D possibly called TRBD1 or TRBD2 (5 bases each). V was clipped by 0 bases and J by 3 bases, with 16 bases between them. The CDR3 has 17 residues. The germline V gene encodes CDR1 MGHRA and CDR2 YSYEKL.

In its sample, this clonotype was seen many times. The chain uses TRBV6-1 and TRBJ2-1, with 13 bases fitting TRBD2. Germline lookup yields CDR1 MNHNS and CDR2 SASEGT. The CDR3 sequence is 14 residues long. V shed 6 bases, J shed 6 bases, and the junction held 2 bases outside the gene matches. The CDR3 here is CASRRLAGGNEQFF. CDR3 bases: TGTGCCAGCAGAAGACTAGCGGGAGGCAATGAGCAGTTCTTC.

V gene TRBV14 combines with J gene TRBJ2-3; 8 positions match TRBD2. Looked up from germline, CDR1 is SGHDN and CDR2 is FVKESK. V lost 2 bases and J lost 4; bases outside the gene matches: 5. This CDR3 has 15 amino acids. Here the CDR3 DNA reads TGTGCCAGCAGCCAACTGGCTAGCGGGTCAGATACGCAGTATTTT. Encoded protein: CASSQLASGSDTQYF.

This clonotype was recorded many times. Since a much larger clone is just one base distant, this may be a read error. The chain recombines TRBV11-2 with TRBJ2-5, with D uncertain. Germline V lookup: CDR1 SGHAT, CDR2 FQNNGV. The CDR3 is made up of 15 amino acids. The CDR3 DNA sequence: TGTGCCAGCAGCTTAGGTCCGGGCCTAAAAGAGGCCCAGTACTTC. This gives the protein CASSLGPGLKEAQYF.

As concerns this clonotype: A clone one base away is much larger, so this may be a read error. The chain links TRBV27 to TRBJ1-2; D remains ambiguous. There are 13 residues in the CDR3. Germline values: CDR1 MNHEY, CDR2 SMNVEV (reference sequence). The CDR3 region has the DNA TGTGCCAGCAGTTTATCGTTCGCACGTGGCTGCACCTTC. The encoded protein is CASSLSFARGCTF.

CDR3: CATSDPGTGVGDTQYF. DNA of the CDR3: TGTGCCACCAGTGACCCCGGGACAGGGGTGGGAGATACGCAGTATTTT. V is TRBV24-1 and J is TRBJ2-3; TRBD1 aligns across 10 bases. CDR3 size: 16 residues. V shed 4 bases and J 5 bases; nucleotides not matched to a gene: 8. Germline-derived CDR1 and CDR2 are KGHDR and SFDVKD.

This chain uses TRBV24-1 with TRBJ2-2; 7 bases agree with TRBD1. Per germline, CDR1 KGHDR and CDR2 SFDVKD. V trimming: 2 bases; J trimming: 6 bases; junction bases outside the gene matches: 14. CDR3 size: 18 residues. CDR3 bases: TGTGCCACCAGTGATTCGGGACAGCATTTTCCATTTCCCGGGGAGCTGTTTTTT. It translates to CATSDSGQHFPFPGELFF.

Ten or more counts support this clonotype. The V call is TRBV6-5, the J call TRBJ2-1; 8 bases map to TRBD2. The CDR3 loop spans 16 amino acids. Per the germline V gene, CDR1 is MNHEY and CDR2 is SVGAGI. The V gene end was trimmed by 0 bases and the J gene end by 4 bases; junction bases not matched to a gene: 5. In DNA form, the CDR3 reads TGTGCCAGCAGTTACTCTGCGGGAGGTCAGTACAATGAGCAGTTCTTC. It translates to CASSYSAGGQYNEQFF.

This clonotype was seen ten or more times. The chain couples TRBV7-2 to TRBJ1-5, with unresolved D. Germline CDR1 is SGHTA and CDR2 is FQGNSA. Trimming left V 5 bases short and J 4 bases short, with 9 bases between. There are 13 residues in the CDR3. CDR3 loop: CASSPTTNQPQHF. The CDR3 DNA sequence: TGTGCCAGCAGCCCGACTACGAATCAGCCCCAGCATTTT.

This clonotype showed up many times. The chain joins TRBV5-1 to TRBJ1-5, with 8 bases matching TRBD1. The CDR3 has 14 amino acids. The germline CDR1 and CDR2 sequences are SGHRS and YFSETQ. V gave up 4 bases and J gave up 2 bases; unmatched junction bases: 2. CDR3 region: CASSEGQGNQPQHF. As DNA, the CDR3 is TGCGCCAGCAGCGAGGGACAGGGCAATCAGCCCCAGCATTTT.

This sequence joins TRBV24-1 and TRBJ1-4; 7 bases line up with TRBD1. From germline, CDR1 is KGHDR and CDR2 SFDVKD. V lost 3 bases, J lost 7 bases, and 1 base stayed unmatched. This CDR3 spans 13 amino acids. CDR3 nucleotide sequence: TGTGCCACCAGTGATAACAGGGGTGAAAAACTGTTTTTT. Protein product: CATSDNRGEKLFF.

This clonotype was observed a single time. This may be a read error, as it is one base from a much larger clone. The genes are TRBV28 and TRBJ2-1; 8 bases fit TRBD1. The CDR3 has 14 residues. Unmatched junction bases numbered 9, after V lost 9 bases and J lost 5 bases. The germline CDR1 and CDR2 sequences are MDHEN and SYDVKM. CDR3 bases: TGTGCCAGTACAGGGGGTGGTTTGGACAATGAGCAGTTCTTC. The encoded protein is CASTGGGLDNEQFF. The full variable domain, with the rest looked up from reference TRBV28 and TRBJ2-1, is DVKVTQSSRYLVKRTGEKVFLECVQDMDHENMFWYRQDPGLGLRLIYFSYDVKMKEKGDIPEGYSVSREKKERFSLILESASTNQTSMYLCASTGGGLDNEQFFGPGTRLTVL.

This clonotype has a handful of counts. This CDR3 is CASSHNSYEQYF. For the CDR3, the DNA is TGTGCCAGCTCCCACAACTCCTACGAGCAGTACTTC. V is TRBV18 and J is TRBJ2-7; D call uncertain. Trimming removed 6 bases from V and 0 bases from J, with 6 bases in between. The CDR3 totals 12 residues. Looked up from germline, CDR1 is KGHSH and CDR2 is LQKENI.

On this clonotype: Given a much more abundant clone one base away, this may be a read error. The conserved final phenylalanine or tryptophan is absent from the CDR3, which likely points to a read error. CDR3 DNA sequence: TGTGCCAGCAGCCGGACAGGGGGGAACTACGAGCAGTACTCC. Its translation is CASSRTGGNYEQYS. The V and J genes are TRBV7-3 and TRBJ2-7; TRBD1 matches at 10 bases. Germline values: CDR1 SGHTA, CDR2 FQGTGA. V shed 5 bases, J shed 3 bases, and the junction held 4 bases outside the gene matches. This CDR3 is 14 amino acids long.

The chain combines TRBV7-9 with TRBJ1-1, with a possible D match to TRBD1 (5 bases). The CDR3 sequence is 15 residues long. Trimming removed 6 bases from V and 1 base from J, with 15 bases in between. Germline V gene sequence: CDR1 SEHNR, CDR2 FQNEAQ (reference sequence). DNA for the CDR3: TGTGCCAGCAGTACCGCCTTAACAGGGAACACTGAAGCTTTCTTT. Its protein is CASSTALTGNTEAFF.

Relative to its sample, this clonotype is medium-sized. This chain uses TRBV20-1 with TRBJ1-5; D is ambiguous. The V end was cut by 1 base, the J end by 2 bases, with 9 bases between. Germline V gene data show CDR1 as DFQATT and CDR2 as SNEGSKA (reference sequence). This CDR3 is 14 amino acids long. The CDR3 protein is CSARGGDGNQPQHF. CDR3 coding DNA: TGCAGTGCTAGAGGTGGTGACGGCAATCAGCCCCAGCATTTT.